The next 26 T cell receptor beta chains were all read from a single sample in a study of T cell responses to AZD1222 COVID-19 vaccine. Assay used: immunoSEQ multiplex PCR; TCRdb lists only in-frame clones, some missing. The data show over 95,000 clones, over 75% seen once. Material: peripheral blood, obtained on day 0 of AZD1222 vaccination. These receptor sequences come from an adult in good health.

In this sample, this clone turned up a few times. The chain uses TRBV6-5 and TRBJ1-1; 7 bases are shared with TRBD1. The germline V gene has CDR1 MNHEY and CDR2 SVGAGI. The length of the CDR3 is 13 residues. J was trimmed by 0 bases and V by 7 bases; bases with no gene match: 2. CDR3 amino acids: CASMDRLNTEAFF. In DNA, the CDR3 is TGTGCCAGCATGGACAGGCTGAACACTGAAGCTTTCTTT.

V is TRBV7-2 and J is TRBJ2-7; D is perhaps TRBD2 (6 bases). The CDR3 is 14 amino acids. V shed 4 bases and J shed 3 bases, with 13 bases lying between them. Germline V CDR1 and CDR2: SGHTA, FQGNSA. CDR3 bases: TGTGCCAGCAGCTCGGGACTGGACCGCTACGAGCAGTACTTC. Translation: CASSSGLDRYEQYF.

This clone was detected once. CDR3 coding DNA: TGTGCCACCGAGGAAGGACTAGCGGGGCTTTCCTACGAGCAGTACTTC. Its translation is CATEEGLAGLSYEQYF. The gene calls are TRBV7-9 and TRBJ2-7; 12 nucleotides agree with TRBD2. CDR1 and CDR2 (germline): SEHNR, FQNEAQ (reference sequence). Trimming cost V 10 bases and J 1 base; bases outside gene matches: 11. This CDR3 is built from 16 residues.

This rearrangement joins TRBV7-8 to TRBJ1-1, with D tentatively TRBD1 (6 bases). This CDR3 is 12 amino acids long. Trimming shortened V by 5 bases and J by 10 bases, and 14 bases separated the two germline ends. Germline V CDR1 and CDR2: SGHVS, FQNEAQ. This CDR3 reads CASSQTQGRAFF. The DNA for the CDR3 is TGTGCCAGCAGCCAGACACAGGGTCGAGCTTTCTTT.

The rearrangement links TRBV6-1 to TRBJ1-1, with no clear D. Looked up from germline, CDR1 is MNHNS and CDR2 is SASEGT. The germline V and J ends were trimmed by 2 bases and 5 bases, with 15 bases remaining between them. This CDR3 comprises 15 residues. CDR3 sequence (DNA): TGTGCCAGCAGTGAAACACGATCGGGTCGGACTGAAGCTTTCTTT. Protein sequence: CASSETRSGRTEAFF.

V usage is TRBV28 and J usage is TRBJ2-4; D is perhaps TRBD2 (5 bases). V lost 10 bases, J lost 0 bases, and 10 bases lay in between. There are 13 residues in the CDR3. CDR1 MDHEN and CDR2 SYDVKM come from the germline V gene. CDR3 in amino acids: CATQDLAKNIQYF. The DNA for the CDR3 is TGTGCCACCCAGGACTTAGCCAAAAACATTCAGTACTTC.

V gene TRBV5-1 combines with J gene TRBJ2-7, with TRBD1 identical over 8 bases. Trimming removed 4 bases from V and 1 base from J; junction bases left unmatched: 4. Germline V gene data show CDR1 as SGHRS and CDR2 as YFSETQ. This CDR3 contains 14 residues. CDR3 region: CASSITGGSYEQYF. The CDR3 bases are TGCGCCAGCAGCATAACAGGGGGGTCCTACGAGCAGTACTTC. Together with reference TRBV5-1 and TRBJ2-7, the CDR3 gives the full variable domain: KAGVTQTPRYLIKTRGQQVTLSCSPISGHRSVSWYQQTPGQGLQFLFEYFSETQRNKGNFPGRFSGRQFSNSRSEMNVSTLELGDSALYLCASSITGGSYEQYFGPGTRLTVT.

The chain joins TRBV7-2 to TRBJ1-2; D perhaps matches TRBD1 (5 bases). Trimming took off 4 bases at V and 8 bases at J, with 14 bases between the two ends. Germline lookup yields CDR1 SGHTA and CDR2 FQGNSA. This CDR3 is 13 amino acids long. CDR3 protein: CASSSGANKGYTF. The CDR3 region has the DNA TGTGCCAGCAGCTCCGGGGCCAATAAGGGCTACACCTTC. The variable domain in full, completed from reference TRBV7-2 and TRBJ1-2, reads GAGVSQSPSNKVTEKGKDVELRCDPISGHTALYWYRQSLGQGLEFLIYFQGNSAPDKSGLPSDRFSAERTGGSVSTLTIQRTQQEDSAVYLCASSSGANKGYTFGSGTRLTVV.

The chain uses TRBV30 and TRBJ2-5; TRBD1 agrees at 11 bases. The CDR3 is 15 amino acids. CDR1 is GTSNPN and CDR2 is SVGIG in the germline V gene (reference sequence). V lost 1 base to trimming and J lost 2 bases; unmatched junction nucleotides: 3. The CDR3 DNA sequence: TGTGCCTGGAGTGAGGGACAGGGGGTTCAAGAGACCCAGTACTTC. Its protein product is CAWSEGQGVQETQYF.

The V and J genes are TRBV6-5 and TRBJ1-2; D uncertain. Trimming pared 7 bases from V and 8 bases from J, leaving 20 bases between. CDR3 size: 14 residues. CDR1 is MNHEY, CDR2 SVGAGI, per germline. In DNA form, the CDR3 reads TGTGCCAGCAACGCCGGCGGACGACTCTCAGGCTACACCTTC. This encodes CASNAGGRLSGYTF.

V and J are TRBV4-2 and TRBJ1-2; the D is unclear. This CDR3 contains 14 residues. In germline, CDR1 is LGHNA, CDR2 YNFKEQ. V lost 0 bases, J lost 5 bases, and 10 bases lay in between. Here the CDR3 DNA reads TGTGCCAGCAGCCAAGATCCCCCGGGGTATGGCTACACCTTC. This gives the protein CASSQDPPGYGYTF.

The CDR3 protein is CASSQALRSGNTIYF. In nucleotides, the CDR3 is TGTGCCAGCAGCCAGGCCTTAAGGTCTGGAAACACCATATATTTT. J is TRBJ1-3 and V is TRBV3-1 (or the pseudogene TRBV3-2); D ambiguous. Germline-derived CDR1 and CDR2 are LGHDT and YNNKEL (reference sequence). The ends were cut back, 3 bases at V and 1 base at J, with 10 bases in the middle. The CDR3 loop spans 15 amino acids.

The rearrangement uses TRBV29-1 and TRBJ2-7, with TRBD2 identical over 7 bases. After removal of 1 base from V and 3 bases from J, the junction contained 3 bases not matched to a gene. Germline V gene data show CDR1 as SQVTM and CDR2 as ANQGSEA. The CDR3 loop spans 13 amino acids. The CDR3 region has the DNA TGCAGCGTTGAAGTGGGGAGGGGCTACGAGCAGTACTTC. Translated: CSVEVGRGYEQYF.

The chain recombines TRBV28 with TRBJ1-5, with D perhaps matching TRBD1 (5 bases). Trimming removed 6 bases at V and 0 bases at J, with 15 bases between. The CDR3 totals 16 residues. CDR1 and CDR2 (germline): MDHEN, SYDVKM. The CDR3, as DNA: TGTGCCAGCAGCCTAAACCGACAGATTAGCAATCAGCCCCAGCATTTT. Translated: CASSLNRQISNQPQHF. Together with reference TRBV28 and TRBJ1-5, the CDR3 gives the full variable domain: DVKVTQSSRYLVKRTGEKVFLECVQDMDHENMFWYRQDPGLGLRLIYFSYDVKMKEKGDIPEGYSVSREKKERFSLILESASTNQTSMYLCASSLNRQISNQPQHFGDGTRLSIL.

V usage is TRBV6-2 or TRBV6-3 and J usage is TRBJ2-7, with D unresolved. Germline V gene lookup returns CDR1 MNHEY and CDR2 SVGEGT. The CDR3 is made up of 12 amino acids. Trimming stripped 6 bases from V and 2 bases from J, with 8 bases between. The CDR3 DNA follows: TGTGCCAGCAGCTCTAACACCTACGAGCAGTACTTC. It is translated as CASSSNTYEQYF.

The chain recombines TRBV27 with TRBJ2-5; 8 bases are a match to TRBD1. V was clipped by 3 bases and J by 5 bases; unmatched bases: 5. This CDR3 spans 14 amino acids. Germline values: CDR1 MNHEY, CDR2 SMNVEV (reference sequence). CDR3 nucleotide sequence: TGTGCCAGCAGTTTCGACAGGGGCCGGGAGACCCAGTACTTC. This translates into CASSFDRGRETQYF.

J is TRBJ2-1 and V is TRBV11-2; D unresolved. Germline values: CDR1 SGHAT, CDR2 FQNNGV. The CDR3 is made up of 12 amino acids. V was pared by 0 bases and J by 11 bases, with 8 bases between. The CDR3 region has the DNA TGTGCCAGCAGCTTAGATAAGAGACAGCAGTTCTTC. This gives the protein CASSLDKRQQFF.

This chain joins TRBV3-1 (or the pseudogene TRBV3-2) and TRBJ2-7, with D possibly TRBD1 on 5 matching bases. Per germline, CDR1 LGHDT and CDR2 YNNKEL (reference sequence). The CDR3 consists of 13 residues. Trimming cost V 3 bases and J 3 bases, with 9 bases left between them. In nucleotides, the CDR3 is TGTGCCAGCAGCCAGCGAACAGGCTACGAGCAGTACTTC. Translated, it gives CASSQRTGYEQYF.

V usage is TRBV6-2 or TRBV6-3 and J usage is TRBJ2-5; the match to TRBD2 covers 8 bases. CDR3 length: 14 residues. The junction had 2 bases not matched to a gene; V was cut back by 2 bases and J by 3 bases. In germline, CDR1 is MNHEY, CDR2 SVGEGT. The CDR3 DNA reads as TGTGCCAGCAGTTACGGACTAGCCAAAGAGACCCAGTACTTC. This codes for CASSYGLAKETQYF.

This clone was seen a few times. This rearrangement joins TRBV10-1 to TRBJ2-7, with D hard to call. Per the germline V gene, CDR1 is WNHNN and CDR2 is SYGVQD (reference sequence). The CDR3 is 10 amino acids. Trimming pared 8 bases from V and 6 bases from J, leaving 8 bases between. The CDR3 DNA is TGCGCCAGCCGCCCCTGCGAGCAGTACTTC. It yields the protein CASRPCEQYF.

The chain couples TRBV7-8 to TRBJ2-7; no definite D call. The CDR3 is 13 residues long. The germline V gene has CDR1 SGHVS and CDR2 FQNEAQ. V shed 6 bases and J shed 4 bases, with 13 bases lying between them. The CDR3 DNA sequence: TGTGCCAGCAGTACCGATCGGAGATACGAGCAGTACTTC. This gives the protein CASSTDRRYEQYF.

This chain connects TRBV27 to TRBJ2-5; D is perhaps TRBD1 or TRBD2 (5 bases each). This CDR3 has 14 residues. The V and J ends lost 2 bases and 2 bases respectively, with 9 bases between them. Germline values: CDR1 MNHEY, CDR2 SMNVEV (reference sequence). The chain's CDR3 is CASSLRGAQETQYF. The DNA for the CDR3 is TGTGCCAGCAGTTTACGAGGGGCGCAAGAGACCCAGTACTTC.

This sequence joins TRBV6-5 and TRBJ2-3; D is undetermined. The germline V gene encodes CDR1 MNHEY and CDR2 SVGAGI. The CDR3 is made up of 11 amino acids. V lost 8 bases and J 8 bases, leaving 11 bases between the germline ends. The CDR3 DNA follows: TGTGCCAGCGCCGAGAGTCGTACGCAGTATTTT. Translating it yields CASAESRTQYF.

V and J are TRBV7-8 and TRBJ1-4; a weak D match, TRBD1 (6 bases). The CDR3 contains 15 residues. The ends were cut back, 5 bases at V and 5 bases at J, with 15 bases in the middle. From germline, CDR1 is SGHVS and CDR2 FQNEAQ. DNA for the CDR3: TGTGCCAGCAGCCCGTTTAGGGACATGAATGAAAAACTGTTTTTT. Amino acids: CASSPFRDMNEKLFF.

CDR3 loop: CASSQDWWGGSTEAFF. The CDR3 DNA follows: TGTGCCAGCAGCCAAGATTGGTGGGGGGGGAGCACTGAAGCTTTCTTT. The gene calls are TRBV14 and TRBJ1-1; possible D gene TRBD1, 5 bases. Trimming pared 0 bases from V and 4 bases from J, leaving 15 bases between. Per germline, CDR1 SGHDN and CDR2 FVKESK. This CDR3 has 16 amino acids.

The chain joins TRBV5-1 to TRBJ2-6; a weak D match, TRBD2 (6 bases). The CDR3 consists of 17 residues. Germline CDR1 reads SGHRS; CDR2 reads YFSETQ. Trimming removed 0 bases at V and 0 bases at J, with 10 bases between. Here the CDR3 reads CASSLVPGDSGANVLTF. Written as DNA, the CDR3 is TGCGCCAGCAGCTTGGTACCGGGGGACTCTGGGGCCAACGTCCTGACTTTC.